This TCR beta chain appears in the sequencing data of a study of shared clonotypes between healthy human individuals. Findings of the study overall: Sequencing depth was predicted to influence how clonotypes are shared among donors.

The CDR3 consists of 16 residues. Between the trimmed V and J ends, which lost 0 bases and 4 bases, there was a span of 13 bases. Per germline, CDR1 ENHRY and CDR2 SYGVKD. Using immunoSEQ multiplex PCR, the repertoire was profiled, and TCRdb retains in-frame clones only, with some absent. The sample records some 2.1 million clones, 85% to 95% being singletons. On this clone itself: Its antigen remains unknown.

The receptor was derived from a man between 18 and 29 years old in good health. This chain uses TRBV10-3 with TRBJ1-5, with D uncertain. The source material was naive CD4+ T cells sorted from blood. Stated subset: CD45RA+ positively selected. CDR3 nucleotide sequence: TGTGCCATCAGTGAGTCGATCCCGGGGATGAATCAGCCCCAGCATTTT. It codes for CAISESIPGMNQPQHF.